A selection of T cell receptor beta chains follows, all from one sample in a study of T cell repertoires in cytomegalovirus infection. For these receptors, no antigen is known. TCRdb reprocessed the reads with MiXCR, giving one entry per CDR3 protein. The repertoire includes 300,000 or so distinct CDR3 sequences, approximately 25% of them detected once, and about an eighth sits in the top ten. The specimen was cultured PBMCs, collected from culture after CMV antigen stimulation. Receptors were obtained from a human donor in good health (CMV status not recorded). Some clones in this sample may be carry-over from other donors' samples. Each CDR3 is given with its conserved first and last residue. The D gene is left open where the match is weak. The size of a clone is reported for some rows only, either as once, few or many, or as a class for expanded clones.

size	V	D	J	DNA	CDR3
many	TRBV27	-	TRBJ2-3	TGTGCCAGCAGTCCCCAGGGACTTTCGGCAGACACAGATACGCAGTATTTT	CASSPQGLSADTDTQYF
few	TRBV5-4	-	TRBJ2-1	TGTGCCAGCAGCTTGATGACGTCCGAGCAGTTCTTC	CASSLMTSEQFF
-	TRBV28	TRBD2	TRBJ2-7	TGTGCCAGCAGACTAAGCGGGAGACTCTACGAGCAGTACTTC	CASRLSGRLYEQYF
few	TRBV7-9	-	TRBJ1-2	TGTGCCAGCAGCTTAGTTGCAGGGACCGCGAATAACTATGGCTACACCTTC	CASSLVAGTANNYGYTF
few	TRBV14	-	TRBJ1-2	TGTGCCAGCAGCCTGAACCTAGCTAACTATGGCTACACCTTC	CASSLNLANYGYTF
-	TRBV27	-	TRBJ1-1	TGTGCCAGCAAGAGGACAGACCAGAACACTGAAGCTTTCTTT	CASKRTDQNTEAFF
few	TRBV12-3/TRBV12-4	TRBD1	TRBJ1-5	TGTGCCAGCAGTTTGCGACAGGGGGAAGGTCAGCCCCAGCATTTT	CASSLRQGEGQPQHF
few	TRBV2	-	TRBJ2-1	TGTGCCAGCAGTGAAAACGTTTACAATGAGCAGTTCTTC	CASSENVYNEQFF
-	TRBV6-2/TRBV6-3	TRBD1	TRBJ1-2	TGTGCCAGCAGGAACGACAGGGTGGAGGGCTACACCTTC	CASRNDRVEGYTF
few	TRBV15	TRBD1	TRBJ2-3	TGTGCCACCAGCGGTGGACAGGGGGTCAGAACAGATACGCAGTATTTT	CATSGGQGVRTDTQYF
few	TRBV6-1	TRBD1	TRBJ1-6	TGTGCCAGCAGCCGCACCGGGACAGGGAGGAGGTCACCCCTCCACTTT	CASSRTGTGRRSPLHF
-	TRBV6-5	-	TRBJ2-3	TGTGCCAGCAGCCTACTAGGACCTGGCACAGATACGCAGTATTTT	CASSLLGPGTDTQYF